This T cell receptor (beta chain) came from a study of blood T cells in healthy people across ages. Together with a sample-barcoded 5' primer, a J-beta primer mix was included in a second PCR lasting roughly 6 to 12 cycles. One entry per CDR3 protein, called by TCRdb with MiXCR from the 5' RACE reads. This table holds 790,000 or so distinct CDR3 sequences, about 42% found once. Trimming stripped 4 bases from V and 5 bases from J, with 15 bases between. Germline V CDR1 and CDR2: LGHDT, YNNKEL (reference sequence). The CDR3 spans 15 residues. The TCR originated in an older man in good health. V and J are TRBV3-1 and TRBJ2-1; D could derive from TRBD1 or TRBD2 (5 bases each). Sequencing was carried out using blood. CDR3 bases: TGTGCCAGCAGCCGTTCGGGGCATAAGGACAATGAGCAGTTCTTC. Its protein product is CASSRSGHKDNEQFF.